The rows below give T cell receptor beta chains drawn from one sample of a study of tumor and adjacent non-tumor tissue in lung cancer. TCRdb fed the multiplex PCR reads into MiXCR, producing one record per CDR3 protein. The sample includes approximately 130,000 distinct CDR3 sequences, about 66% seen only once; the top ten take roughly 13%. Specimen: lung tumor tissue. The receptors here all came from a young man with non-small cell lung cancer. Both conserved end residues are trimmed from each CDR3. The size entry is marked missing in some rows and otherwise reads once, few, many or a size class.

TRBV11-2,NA,GSSQSGNTVY
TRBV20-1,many,SAVSSGNTIY
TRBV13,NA,AIRQGVSPLH
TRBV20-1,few,SAGPGLVGNEQF
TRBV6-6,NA,ASRSGGEGTGDLF
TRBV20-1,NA,SVRDRDRSSYEQN
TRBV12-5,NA,ANGLSADGYEQY
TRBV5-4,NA,ASSLVEGDEQF
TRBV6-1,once,AGTEAVTYNEQF
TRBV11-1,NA,SSSADTYTSPLH
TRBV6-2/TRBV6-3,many,ASTRDRSYGYT
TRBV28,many,ASSFGGSGEQF
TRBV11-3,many,ASSSLGLAGNNEQF
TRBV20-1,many,SAAGTSGVYEQY
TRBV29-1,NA,SAPGGGETQY
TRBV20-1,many,SAREKGLNTEAF
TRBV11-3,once,ASSPGPLYNEQF
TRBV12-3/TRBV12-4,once,TSTRDPLSTDTQY
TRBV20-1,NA,SAQTSVKRTYNEEF